This TCR beta chain was sequenced in a study of OX40 agonist ivuxolimab in advanced cancers. Overall study: Every 2 weeks, ivuxolimab was infused into the patients intravenously at between 0.01 and 10 mg/kg.

Study-level points and caveats: Partial responders receiving 0.1-3.0 mg/kg showed among the lowest clonal expansion.

TCRdb's copy holds only in-frame clones and misses some; the assay was immunoSEQ multiplex PCR. Of tens of thousands of clones listed, about nine tenths are singletons. The CDR3 loop spans 15 amino acids. Per the germline V gene, CDR1 is SNHLY and CDR2 is FYNNEI. Trimming took 6 bases from V and 1 from J; bases not matched to a gene: 5. About this clone: Its antigen is currently unknown.

The chain has TRBV2 and TRBJ1-1, with 10 bases matching TRBD1. The source of this sequence is an adult with an advanced solid tumor such as melanoma, head and neck, liver or kidney cancer. The sequences come from CD4+ or CD8+ T cells sorted from blood, collected in a trial of the OX40 agonist ivuxolimab. The CDR3 DNA follows: TGTGCCAGCAGGGTGGGACAGGGGAGGAACACTGAAGCTTTCTTT. As protein: CASRVGQGRNTEAFF.